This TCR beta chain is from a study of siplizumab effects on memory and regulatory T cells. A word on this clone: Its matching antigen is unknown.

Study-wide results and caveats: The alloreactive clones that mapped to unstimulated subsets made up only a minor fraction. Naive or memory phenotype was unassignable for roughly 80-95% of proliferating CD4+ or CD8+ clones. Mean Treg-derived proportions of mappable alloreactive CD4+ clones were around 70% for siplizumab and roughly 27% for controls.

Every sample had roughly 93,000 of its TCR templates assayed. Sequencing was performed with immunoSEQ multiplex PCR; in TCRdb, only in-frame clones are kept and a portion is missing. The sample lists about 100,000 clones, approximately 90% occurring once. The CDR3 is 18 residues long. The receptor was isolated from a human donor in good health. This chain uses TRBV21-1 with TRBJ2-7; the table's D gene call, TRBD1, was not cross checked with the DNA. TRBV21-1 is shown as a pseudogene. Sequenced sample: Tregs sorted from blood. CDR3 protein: CASSKKPAGQGKRYEQYF. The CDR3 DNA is TGTGCCAGCAGCAAAAAGCCCGCGGGACAGGGGAAAAGGTACGAGCAGTACTTC.